Shown below are 27 T cell receptor beta chains from a single sample sequenced in a study of CD8 T cells in Susac syndrome. With random hexamers, roughly 0.45 to 1 ug RNA was reverse transcribed. TCRdb redid the calling of the immunoSEQ multiplex PCR reads with MiXCR, one entry per CDR3 protein. This sample carries some 150,000 distinct CDR3 sequences, roughly 94% of them seen once, and the ten largest clones take nearly 0.085%. The sample taken for sequencing was CD4+ T cells from PBMCs. The receptors shown here come from a human donor in good health.

V gene TRBV11-2 combines with J gene TRBJ1-2; maybe TRBD1 (5 bases). Trimming removed 4 bases from V and 4 bases from J, with 16 bases in between. Germline CDR1 is SGHAT and CDR2 is FQNNGV. There are 15 residues in the CDR3. In DNA, the CDR3 is TGTGCCAGCAGCTCTAGGGACGGAAAGTCCTATGGCTACACCTTC. This gives the protein CASSSRDGKSYGYTF.

This clonotype was seen only once. The chain couples TRBV2 to TRBJ2-5, with 9 bases matching TRBD1. V lost 5 bases and J lost 4; bases outside the gene matches: 14. Germline loops: CDR1 SNHLY, CDR2 FYNNEI. The CDR3 contains 17 residues. CDR3 sequence (DNA): TGTGCCAGCAGTTACTACGGGACAGGGATGCGGAGAGAGACCCAGTACTTC. Amino acid sequence: CASSYYGTGMRRETQYF.

The V call is TRBV30, the J call TRBJ2-6; D unresolved. Germline CDR1 GTSNPN, CDR2 SVGIG (reference sequence). V was shortened by 2 bases and J by 0 bases, with 2 bases between the two germline ends. The length of the CDR3 is 13 residues. CDR3 residues: CAWSHSGANVLTF. The CDR3 coding sequence is TGTGCCTGGAGTCACTCTGGGGCCAACGTCCTGACTTTC.

V and J are TRBV2 and TRBJ1-3, with D possibly matching TRBD1 (6 bases). Germline CDR1 is SNHLY and CDR2 is FYNNEI. Trimming pared 2 bases from V and 3 bases from J, leaving 11 bases between. The CDR3 sequence is 15 residues long. CDR3 DNA sequence: TGTGCCAGCAGTGAAAGGGGGTTTGGTGGAAACACCATATATTTT. This translates into CASSERGFGGNTIYF.

The chain joins TRBV7-2 to TRBJ2-3, with 11 bases matching TRBD2. V gave up 1 base and J gave up 6 bases; unmatched junction bases: 3. The germline V gene encodes CDR1 SGHTA and CDR2 FQGNSA. The CDR3 loop spans 15 amino acids. The CDR3 nucleotides read TGTGCCAGCAGCTTAGGGTCTAGCGGGAGGGATACGCAGTATTTT. Its translation is CASSLGSSGRDTQYF.

This chain connects TRBV4-1 to TRBJ2-3; D could derive from TRBD1 or TRBD2 (5 bases each). The CDR3 covers 16 residues. Trimming left V 3 bases short and J 4 bases short, with 17 bases between. The germline V gene has CDR1 MGHRA and CDR2 YSYEKL. CDR3 residues: CASSQGPSTAADTQYF. The CDR3, as DNA: TGCGCCAGCAGCCAGGGACCATCCACGGCCGCAGATACGCAGTATTTT.

The rearrangement uses TRBV24-1 and TRBJ1-1; TRBD1 is a possible D gene (5 bases). This CDR3 region has 14 residues. Germline V lookup: CDR1 KGHDR, CDR2 SFDVKD. Trimming pared 7 bases from V and 1 base from J, leaving 12 bases between. DNA of the CDR3: TGTGCCACCAGGGCCGCAGGGTCGAACACTGAAGCTTTCTTT. Protein product: CATRAAGSNTEAFF.

This chain uses TRBV6-5 with TRBJ2-1; the D is unclear. The CDR3 has 14 amino acids. V lost 6 bases and J 2 bases, leaving 11 bases between the germline ends. The germline V gene has CDR1 MNHEY and CDR2 SVGAGI. The CDR3 is CASSPRDTYNEQFF. The CDR3 DNA reads as TGTGCCAGCAGCCCGAGAGACACCTACAATGAGCAGTTCTTC.

The chain joins TRBV7-2 to TRBJ2-1, with D hard to call. Germline V lookup: CDR1 SGHTA, CDR2 FQGNSA. CDR3 size: 14 residues. The ends were cut back, 2 bases at V and 9 bases at J, with 14 bases in the middle. CDR3 DNA: TGTGCCAGCAGCTTACCTATGGAGTACGTTGAGCAGTTCTTC. This gives the protein CASSLPMEYVEQFF. The full variable domain, completed using reference TRBV7-2 and TRBJ2-1, is GAGVSQSPSNKVTEKGKDVELRCDPISGHTALYWYRQSLGQGLEFLIYFQGNSAPDKSGLPSDRFSAERTGGSVSTLTIQRTQQEDSAVYLCASSLPMEYVEQFFGPGTRLTVL.

This chain links TRBV5-1 with TRBJ2-3; D gene ambiguous. This CDR3 spans 13 amino acids. The germline V gene encodes CDR1 SGHRS and CDR2 YFSETQ. V lost 0 bases and J 4 bases, leaving 6 bases between the germline ends. In DNA form, the CDR3 reads TGCGCCAGCAGCTTGGTCAAACCAGATACGCAGTATTTT. It encodes CASSLVKPDTQYF.

The chain is built from TRBV3-1 and TRBJ2-2, with TRBD2 matching 10 bases. Per germline, CDR1 LGHDT and CDR2 YNNKEL (reference sequence). This CDR3 is 14 amino acids long. The V and J ends lost 8 bases and 2 bases, in that order; junction bases with no gene match: 2. CDR3 region: CASQRGGNTGELFF. The CDR3 DNA reads as TGTGCCAGCCAGCGGGGGGGAAACACCGGGGAGCTGTTTTTT. The entire variable domain, with the rest obtained from reference TRBV3-1 and TRBJ2-2, is as follows: DTAVSQTPKYLVTQMGNDKSIKCEQNLGHDTMYWYKQDSKKFLKIMFSYNNKELIINETVPNRFSPKSPDKAHLNLHINSLELGDSAVYFCASQRGGNTGELFFGEGSRLTVL.

CDR3 bases: TGCAGCGTTAAAAACACCGGGGAGCTGTTTTTT. Translated: CSVKNTGELFF. The chain recombines TRBV29-1 with TRBJ2-2, with D unclear. With 5 bases removed from V and 2 bases from J, the gap between germline ends came to 3 bases. The CDR3 is 11 residues long. Per the germline V gene, CDR1 is SQVTM and CDR2 is ANQGSEA.

V gene TRBV29-1 combines with J gene TRBJ1-1; D unclear. Deletions cut 0 bases from V and 0 bases from J, with 14 bases between. Per germline, CDR1 SQVTM and CDR2 ANQGSEA. The length of the CDR3 is 16 residues. The CDR3 sequence is CSVEDPAEHMNTEAFF. Here the CDR3 DNA reads TGCAGCGTTGAAGATCCCGCAGAGCACATGAACACTGAAGCTTTCTTT.

The chain links TRBV6-1 to TRBJ2-5; D is perhaps TRBD2 (5 bases). Trimming shortened V by 4 bases and J by 0 bases, and 6 bases separated the two germline ends. CDR1 is MNHNS, CDR2 SASEGT, per germline. This CDR3 has 13 residues. As DNA, the CDR3 is TGTGCCAGCAGTGTGGACTACCAAGAGACCCAGTACTTC. This codes for CASSVDYQETQYF.

The chain combines TRBV27 with TRBJ1-5; 8 positions match TRBD1. CDR3 length: 14 residues. J was trimmed by 2 bases and V by 6 bases; bases with no gene match: 3. CDR1 is MNHEY, CDR2 SMNVEV, per germline (reference sequence). The CDR3 protein is CASRSGGRNQPQHF. The CDR3 nucleotides are TGTGCCAGCAGATCAGGGGGCCGCAATCAGCCCCAGCATTTT.

This chain links TRBV2 with TRBJ2-7, with TRBD2 matching 8 bases. V lost 7 bases, J lost 7 bases, and 12 bases stayed unmatched. The CDR3 has 14 residues. Germline lookup yields CDR1 SNHLY and CDR2 FYNNEI. The CDR3 loop reads CASILEREKGEQYF. The CDR3 DNA reads TGTGCCAGCATATTGGAGCGGGAGAAAGGAGAGCAGTACTTC.

The J gene is TRBJ2-7, the V gene TRBV7-2, with 11 positions matching TRBD2. CDR1 and CDR2 from the germline V gene are SGHTA and FQGNSA. The CDR3 extends over 16 amino acids. V lost 4 bases to trimming and J lost 2 bases; unmatched junction nucleotides: 7. In nucleotides, the CDR3 is TGTGCCAGCAGCTCTCCCTTTAGCGGGAGGGCCTACGAGCAGTACTTC. It is translated as CASSSPFSGRAYEQYF.

The rearrangement joins TRBV28 to TRBJ2-7; tentatively, D is TRBD2 (5 bases). The ends were cut back, 3 bases at V and 2 bases at J, with 14 bases in the middle. CDR1 is MDHEN and CDR2 is SYDVKM in the germline V gene. The CDR3 is 15 amino acids. The CDR3 sequence is CASSLELALTYEQYF. As DNA, the CDR3 is TGTGCCAGCAGTTTGGAGCTAGCATTGACCTACGAGCAGTACTTC.

The V and J genes are TRBV4-2 and TRBJ2-6; D might be TRBD2 (5 bases). V was clipped by 1 base and J by 4 bases, with 11 bases between them. This CDR3 is 16 amino acids long. Germline CDR1 and CDR2: LGHNA and YNFKEQ. The CDR3 loop is CASSQARGSGANVLTF. CDR3 bases: TGTGCCAGCAGCCAAGCTCGGGGTTCAGGGGCCAACGTCCTGACTTTC.

V and J are TRBV6-5 and TRBJ1-3; 7 nucleotides agree with TRBD1. J lost 0 bases, V lost 6 bases, and 5 bases had no gene match. This CDR3 is built from 15 residues. CDR1 is MNHEY, CDR2 SVGAGI, per germline. The CDR3 region has the DNA TGTGCCAGCAGCCGGGGACAGACCTCTGGAAACACCATATATTTT. Translating gives CASSRGQTSGNTIYF.

This sequence joins TRBV11-2 and TRBJ2-1; D might be TRBD2 (7 bases). The CDR3 consists of 14 residues. Trimming removed 5 bases from V and 8 bases from J, with 16 bases in between. Germline CDR1 is SGHAT and CDR2 is FQNNGV. The CDR3 loop is CASSPRGGGDEQFF. CDR3 DNA: TGTGCCAGCAGCCCTAGGGGGGGCGGCGATGAGCAGTTCTTC.

This clonotype was counted a single time. V usage is TRBV4-2 and J usage is TRBJ2-7; 10 bases are a match to TRBD2. The CDR3 covers 16 residues. With 1 base clipped from V and 0 bases from J, the junction kept 3 bases outside the gene matches. Germline V gives CDR1 LGHNA, CDR2 YNFKEQ. The CDR3 DNA sequence: TGTGCCAGCAGCCAAGTCAGCGGGAGGGCCTCCTACGAGCAGTACTTC. It specifies CASSQVSGRASYEQYF.

The CDR3 is CASSTGTPAPGELFF. For the CDR3, the DNA is TGTGCCAGCAGCACCGGGACCCCAGCACCGGGGGAGCTGTTTTTT. The chain uses TRBV5-4 and TRBJ2-2; D is possibly TRBD1 or TRBD2 (5 bases each). The CDR3 loop spans 15 amino acids. V was clipped by 4 bases and J by 8 bases, with 18 bases between them. From germline, CDR1 is SGHNT and CDR2 YYREEE (reference sequence).

The chain combines TRBV4-1 with TRBJ2-7; D uncertain. The CDR3 is made up of 13 amino acids. The germline gives CDR1 MGHRA, CDR2 YSYEKL. Trimming pared 0 bases from V and 9 bases from J, leaving 12 bases between. CDR3 coding DNA: TGCGCCAGCAGCCAAGATTCTTTATCCGGGCAGTACTTC. It is translated as CASSQDSLSGQYF.

The J gene is TRBJ2-7, the V gene TRBV19; 8 bases align to TRBD2. Germline values: CDR1 LNHDA, CDR2 SQIVND (reference sequence). V lost 7 bases and J lost 6; bases outside the gene matches: 8. CDR3 length equals 13 residues. In DNA, the CDR3 is TGTGCCAGTAAGGCTAGCGGGCCCTCCGAGCAGTACTTC. As protein: CASKASGPSEQYF.

The genes are TRBV10-3 and TRBJ1-2; D remains unclear. The V and J ends lost 9 bases and 7 bases respectively, with 15 bases between them. Germline assignment: CDR1 ENHRY and CDR2 SYGVKD. CDR3 length equals 12 residues. CDR3 in amino acids: CAIHSGKSGYTF. The CDR3 DNA reads TGTGCCATTCACTCGGGGAAGAGTGGCTACACCTTC.

This clonotype has a handful of counts. The CDR3 bases are TGTGCCAGCAGCTTGGTAGGTTCGGAGCAGTTCTTC. It codes for CASSLVGSEQFF. The chain links TRBV5-4 to TRBJ2-1; D ambiguous. The CDR3 is 12 residues long. Per the germline V gene, CDR1 is SGHNT and CDR2 is YYREEE (reference sequence). Trimming cost V 0 bases and J 10 bases, with 8 bases left between them.